Listed below are T cell receptor beta chains from one sample, sequenced in a study of shared clonotypes between healthy human individuals. Measured with immunoSEQ multiplex PCR; TCRdb has only the in-frame clones, and not every one. The sample has about 2.2 million clones; 90% to 95% are singletons. The sequenced sample was naive CD8+ T cells from PBMCs. These receptors all come from a man aged 18 to 30 in good health. Some clones in this sample may be carry-over from other donors' samples. The CDR3 runs from the conserved cysteine through the conserved F or W. The order of the fields is clone size, V gene, CDR3 length, J gene, CDR3 protein. Not every row has a clone size; where given, it reads once, few, many or a size class.

clone_size: NA; v_call: TRBV9; cdr3_length: 14; j_call: TRBJ1-2; cdr3_aa: CASSTDLGLGGYTF
clone_size: few; v_call: TRBV9; cdr3_length: 14; j_call: TRBJ1-1; cdr3_aa: CASSVESRATEAFF
clone_size: NA; v_call: TRBV19; cdr3_length: 14; j_call: TRBJ2-1; cdr3_aa: CASSRDLEVGEQFF
clone_size: once; v_call: TRBV10-2; cdr3_length: 15; j_call: TRBJ2-1; cdr3_aa: CASSESLLDRNEQFF
clone_size: NA; v_call: TRBV7-9; cdr3_length: 19; j_call: TRBJ2-2; cdr3_aa: CASSFSGSASGRGSGELFF
clone_size: NA; v_call: TRBV4-1; cdr3_length: 18; j_call: TRBJ2-7; cdr3_aa: CASSQLGTSGSRGYEQYF
clone_size: NA; v_call: TRBV7-2; cdr3_length: 15; j_call: TRBJ2-1; cdr3_aa: CASSLVYTYYNEQFF
clone_size: NA; v_call: TRBV27; cdr3_length: 14; j_call: TRBJ2-7; cdr3_aa: CASSSNNLEYEQYF
clone_size: NA; v_call: TRBV7-5; cdr3_length: 13; j_call: TRBJ1-2; cdr3_aa: CASSFIPADSYTF
clone_size: NA; v_call: TRBV27; cdr3_length: 13; j_call: TRBJ1-5; cdr3_aa: CASSYRGNQPQHF
clone_size: NA; v_call: TRBV6-5; cdr3_length: 14; j_call: TRBJ2-1; cdr3_aa: CASSYSGSYNEQFF
clone_size: NA; v_call: TRBV5-1; cdr3_length: 15; j_call: TRBJ2-7; cdr3_aa: CASSLAASGSSEQYF
clone_size: few; v_call: TRBV30; cdr3_length: 13; j_call: TRBJ2-2; cdr3_aa: CAWSVVETGELFF
clone_size: few; v_call: TRBV2; cdr3_length: 14; j_call: TRBJ1-1; cdr3_aa: CASSEAQVGTEAFF
clone_size: NA; v_call: TRBV9; cdr3_length: 14; j_call: TRBJ1-3; cdr3_aa: CASSVSGGGNTIYF
clone_size: NA; v_call: TRBV9; cdr3_length: 15; j_call: TRBJ2-3; cdr3_aa: CASSVEQRGSDTQYF
clone_size: NA; v_call: TRBV13; cdr3_length: 14; j_call: TRBJ2-7; cdr3_aa: CASSLGGGSYEQYF
clone_size: NA; v_call: TRBV29-1; cdr3_length: 12; j_call: TRBJ2-7; cdr3_aa: CSVSLAGYEQYF
clone_size: NA; v_call: TRBV27; cdr3_length: 13; j_call: TRBJ2-2; cdr3_aa: CASSYQAVGELFF
clone_size: NA; v_call: TRBV19; cdr3_length: 16; j_call: TRBJ1-5; cdr3_aa: CASTLGGIISNQPQHF
clone_size: NA; v_call: TRBV2; cdr3_length: 16; j_call: TRBJ2-7; cdr3_aa: CASRDQWGQGSHEQYF
clone_size: NA; v_call: TRBV5-4; cdr3_length: 14; j_call: TRBJ2-5; cdr3_aa: CASSSDSHQETQYF
clone_size: NA; v_call: TRBV27; cdr3_length: 16; j_call: TRBJ2-5; cdr3_aa: CASSLGVLRGAETRYF
clone_size: NA; v_call: TRBV6-5; cdr3_length: 14; j_call: TRBJ2-1; cdr3_aa: CASSPSGRSYEQFF
clone_size: NA; v_call: TRBV2; cdr3_length: 14; j_call: TRBJ2-1; cdr3_aa: CASSELAEHNEQFF
clone_size: NA; v_call: TRBV7-9; cdr3_length: 16; j_call: TRBJ2-2; cdr3_aa: CASSSYTGQGVRELFF
clone_size: NA; v_call: TRBV27; cdr3_length: 15; j_call: TRBJ2-7; cdr3_aa: CASSPIARNTYEQYF
clone_size: NA; v_call: TRBV27; cdr3_length: 14; j_call: TRBJ2-2; cdr3_aa: CASSLLQGTGELFF
clone_size: once; v_call: TRBV4-1; cdr3_length: 14; j_call: TRBJ2-1; cdr3_aa: CASSQDPLYNEQFF
clone_size: NA; v_call: TRBV5-1; cdr3_length: 17; j_call: TRBJ2-2; cdr3_aa: CASSSLAGGLVTGELFF
clone_size: NA; v_call: TRBV4-1; cdr3_length: 16; j_call: TRBJ2-2; cdr3_aa: CASSQDDRGGSGELFF
clone_size: NA; v_call: TRBV7-2; cdr3_length: 18; j_call: TRBJ2-1; cdr3_aa: CASSLWGLAGNSYNEQFF
clone_size: NA; v_call: TRBV6-1; cdr3_length: 16; j_call: TRBJ1-5; cdr3_aa: CASSETMAAGGQPQHF
clone_size: few; v_call: TRBV6-6; cdr3_length: 15; j_call: TRBJ1-1; cdr3_aa: CASSYPPNGATEAFF
clone_size: NA; v_call: TRBV27; cdr3_length: 12; j_call: TRBJ2-7; cdr3_aa: CASSPGNYEQYF
clone_size: NA; v_call: TRBV28; cdr3_length: 15; j_call: TRBJ2-3; cdr3_aa: CASSLGTAGGDTQYF
clone_size: NA; v_call: TRBV6-6; cdr3_length: 13; j_call: TRBJ1-1; cdr3_aa: CASSYSGGAGAFF
clone_size: NA; v_call: TRBV2; cdr3_length: 14; j_call: TRBJ2-7; cdr3_aa: CASSEGQGLNEQYF
clone_size: NA; v_call: TRBV19; cdr3_length: 15; j_call: TRBJ2-7; cdr3_aa: CASTGLAGGQNEQYF
clone_size: NA; v_call: TRBV6-1; cdr3_length: 12; j_call: TRBJ2-1; cdr3_aa: CASRAFEGSQFF
clone_size: once; v_call: TRBV19; cdr3_length: 16; j_call: TRBJ1-5; cdr3_aa: CASSIGSFDSNQPQHF
clone_size: once; v_call: TRBV4-2; cdr3_length: 13; j_call: TRBJ2-7; cdr3_aa: CASSETGAYEQYF
clone_size: NA; v_call: TRBV6-1; cdr3_length: 13; j_call: TRBJ1-2; cdr3_aa: CAGSAGADYGYTF
clone_size: few; v_call: TRBV27; cdr3_length: 14; j_call: TRBJ1-1; cdr3_aa: CASSFGGIATEAFF
clone_size: NA; v_call: TRBV2; cdr3_length: 13; j_call: TRBJ2-7; cdr3_aa: CASSEVGEGGQYF
clone_size: NA; v_call: TRBV7-2; cdr3_length: 14; j_call: TRBJ2-3; cdr3_aa: CASSSREVTDTQYF
clone_size: NA; v_call: TRBV2; cdr3_length: 19; j_call: TRBJ2-1; cdr3_aa: CASTRGLPTSGSGYNEQFF
clone_size: NA; v_call: TRBV11-3; cdr3_length: 19; j_call: TRBJ2-1; cdr3_aa: CASSFYFLTGGEHYNEQFF
clone_size: NA; v_call: TRBV5-6; cdr3_length: 15; j_call: TRBJ2-7; cdr3_aa: CASSYREEVVSEQYF
clone_size: NA; v_call: TRBV5-6; cdr3_length: 12; j_call: TRBJ2-2; cdr3_aa: CASSLGRGELFF